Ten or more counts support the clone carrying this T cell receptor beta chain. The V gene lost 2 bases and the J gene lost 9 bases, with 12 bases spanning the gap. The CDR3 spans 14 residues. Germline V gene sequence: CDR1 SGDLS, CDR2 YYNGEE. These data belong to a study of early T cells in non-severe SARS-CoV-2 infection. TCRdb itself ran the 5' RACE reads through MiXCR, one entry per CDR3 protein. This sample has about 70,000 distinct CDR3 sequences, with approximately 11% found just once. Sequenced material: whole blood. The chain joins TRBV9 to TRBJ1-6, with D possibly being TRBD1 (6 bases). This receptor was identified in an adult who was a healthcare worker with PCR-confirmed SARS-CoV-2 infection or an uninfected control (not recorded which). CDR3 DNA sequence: TGTGCCAGCAGCGTGGCAGGGGAAGGTTCACCCCTCCACTTT. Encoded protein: CASSVAGEGSPLHF.